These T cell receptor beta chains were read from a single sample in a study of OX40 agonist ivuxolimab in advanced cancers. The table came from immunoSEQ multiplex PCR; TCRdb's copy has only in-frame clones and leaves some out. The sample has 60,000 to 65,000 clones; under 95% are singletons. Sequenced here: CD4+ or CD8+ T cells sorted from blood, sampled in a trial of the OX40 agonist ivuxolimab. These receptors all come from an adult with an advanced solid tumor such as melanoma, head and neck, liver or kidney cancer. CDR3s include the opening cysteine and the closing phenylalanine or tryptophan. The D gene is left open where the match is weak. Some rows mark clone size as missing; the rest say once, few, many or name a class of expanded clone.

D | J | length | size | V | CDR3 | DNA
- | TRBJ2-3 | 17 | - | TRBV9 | CASSVFGSDTGTDTQYF | TGTGCCAGCAGCGTTTTTGGCAGCGATACAGGCACAGATACGCAGTATTTT
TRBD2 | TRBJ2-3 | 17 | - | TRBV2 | CASSEMGIAGFTDTQYF | TGTGCCAGCAGTGAAATGGGAATAGCGGGGTTCACAGATACGCAGTATTTT
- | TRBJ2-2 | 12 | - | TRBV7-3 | CASGGSTGELFF | TGTGCCAGCGGGGGGTCCACCGGGGAGCTGTTTTTT
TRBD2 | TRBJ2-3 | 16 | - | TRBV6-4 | CASSDSSGTSTDTQYF | TGTGCCAGCAGTGACAGTAGCGGGACTAGCACAGATACGCAGTATTTT
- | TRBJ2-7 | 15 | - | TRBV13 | CASSHPAGQIYEQYF | TGTGCCAGCAGCCACCCCGCGGGCCAGATCTACGAGCAGTACTTC
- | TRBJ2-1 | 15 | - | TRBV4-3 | CASSQGRSSYNEQFF | TGCGCCAGCAGCCAAGGTAGATCGTCCTACAATGAGCAGTTCTTC
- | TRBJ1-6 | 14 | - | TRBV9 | CASSVAGDNSPLHF | TGTGCCAGCAGCGTAGCGGGGGATAATTCACCCCTCCACTTT
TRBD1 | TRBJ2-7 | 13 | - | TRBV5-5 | CASSGDRAYEQYF | TGTGCCAGCAGCGGGGACAGAGCCTACGAGCAGTACTTC
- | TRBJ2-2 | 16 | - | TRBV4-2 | CASSQETGRGTGELFF | TGTGCCAGCAGCCAAGAGACAGGGAGGGGCACCGGGGAGCTGTTTTTT
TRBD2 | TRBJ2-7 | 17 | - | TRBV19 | CASSTPDSGRGKYEQYF | TGTGCCAGTAGCACCCCCGATAGCGGGAGGGGAAAATACGAGCAGTACTTC
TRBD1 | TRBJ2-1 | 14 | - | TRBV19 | CASSTTGFGNEQFF | TGTGCCAGTAGTACGACAGGGTTTGGCAATGAGCAGTTCTTC
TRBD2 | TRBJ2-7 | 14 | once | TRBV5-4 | CASSLGGLAGEQYF | TGTGCCAGCAGCTTGGGAGGACTAGCGGGGGAGCAGTACTTC
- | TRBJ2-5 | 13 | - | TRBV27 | CASSLSGQDRQYF | TGTGCCAGCAGTTTATCGGGCCAAGATCGACAGTACTTC
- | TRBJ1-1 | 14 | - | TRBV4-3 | CASSHEGGNTEAFF | TGCGCCAGCAGCCATGAAGGGGGGAACACTGAAGCTTTCTTT
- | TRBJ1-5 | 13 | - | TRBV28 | CASSLMGNQPQHF | TGTGCCAGCAGTTTAATGGGGAATCAGCCCCAGCATTTT
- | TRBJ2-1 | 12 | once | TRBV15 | CATSRAYNEQFF | TGTGCCACCAGCAGAGCCTACAATGAGCAGTTCTTC
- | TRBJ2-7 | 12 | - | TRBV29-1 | CSVETDSYEQYF | TGCAGCGTTGAGACTGACTCCTACGAGCAGTACTTC
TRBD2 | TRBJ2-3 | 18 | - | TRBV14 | CASSHSGLAGDSTDTQYF | TGTGCCAGCAGCCATTCGGGACTAGCGGGTGATAGCACAGATACGCAGTATTTT
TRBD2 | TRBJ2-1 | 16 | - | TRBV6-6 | CASSYLLGREFNEQFF | TGTGCCAGCAGTTACTTGTTGGGGCGGGAGTTTAATGAGCAGTTCTTC
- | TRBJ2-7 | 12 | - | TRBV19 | CASSHGTYEQYF | TGTGCCAGTAGTCACGGGACCTACGAGCAGTACTTC
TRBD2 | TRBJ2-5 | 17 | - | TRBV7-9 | CASSLRGGLADQETQYF | TGTGCCAGCAGCTTACGGGGGGGACTAGCGGACCAAGAGACCCAGTACTTC
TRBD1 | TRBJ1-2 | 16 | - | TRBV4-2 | CASSQDRAGQNYGYTF | TGTGCCAGCAGCCAAGATAGAGCGGGACAGAACTATGGCTACACCTTC
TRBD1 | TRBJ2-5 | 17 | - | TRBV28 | CASSLPEGDRGPETQYF | TGTGCCAGCAGTTTGCCCGAGGGAGACAGGGGGCCCGAGACCCAGTACTTC
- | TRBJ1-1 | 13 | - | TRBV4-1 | CASSRGPSTEAFF | TGCGCCAGCAGCCGCGGGCCCTCCACTGAAGCTTTCTTT
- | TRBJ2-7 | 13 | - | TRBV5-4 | CASSLDSTYEQYF | TGTGCCAGCAGCTTGGACAGCACCTACGAGCAGTACTTC
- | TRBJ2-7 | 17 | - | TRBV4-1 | CASSQPDRVGGSYEQYF | TGCGCCAGCAGCCAACCCGACAGGGTCGGGGGATCCTACGAGCAGTACTTC
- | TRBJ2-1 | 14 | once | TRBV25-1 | CASSVLGQNNEQFF | TGTGCCAGCAGTGTACTGGGGCAAAACAATGAGCAGTTCTTC
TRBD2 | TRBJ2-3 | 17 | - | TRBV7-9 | CASSLGTSGRRLNTQYF | TGTGCCAGCAGCTTAGGGACTAGCGGGAGGAGGCTAAATACGCAGTATTTT
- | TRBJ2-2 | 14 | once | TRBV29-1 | CSAMTGTNTGELFF | TGCAGCGCAATGACAGGGACTAACACCGGGGAGCTGTTTTTT
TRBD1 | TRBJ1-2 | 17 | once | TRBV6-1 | CASSEARLGQTNYGYTF | TGTGCCAGCAGTGAAGCGCGTTTGGGACAGACTAACTATGGCTACACCTTC
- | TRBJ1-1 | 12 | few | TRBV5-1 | CASSPETGESFF | TGCGCCAGCAGCCCGGAGACAGGTGAATCTTTCTTT
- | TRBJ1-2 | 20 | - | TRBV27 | CASSFTSEGPGYRLSYGYTF | TGTGCCAGCAGTTTCACGTCAGAAGGGCCCGGTTACCGCCTTTCTTATGGCTACACCTTC
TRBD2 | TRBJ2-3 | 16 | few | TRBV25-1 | CASSDGLAASTDTQYF | TGTGCCAGCAGTGATGGACTAGCGGCTAGCACAGATACGCAGTATTTT
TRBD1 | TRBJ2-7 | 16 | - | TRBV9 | CASSPTSGTGSYEQYF | TGTGCCAGCAGCCCAACCTCCGGGACAGGTTCCTACGAGCAGTACTTC
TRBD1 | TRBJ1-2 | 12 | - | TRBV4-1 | CASSLGDRGYTF | TGCGCCAGCAGCTTAGGGGACAGGGGCTACACCTTC
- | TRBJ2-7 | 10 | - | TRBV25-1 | CASKPGEQYF | TGTGCCAGCAAGCCGGGTGAGCAGTACTTC
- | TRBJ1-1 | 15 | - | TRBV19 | CASSIGVGMNTEAFF | TGTGCCAGTAGTATAGGTGTAGGGATGAACACTGAAGCTTTCTTT
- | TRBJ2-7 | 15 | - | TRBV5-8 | CASSWWAGGHYEQYF | TGTGCCAGCAGCTGGTGGGCAGGGGGGCACTACGAGCAGTACTTC
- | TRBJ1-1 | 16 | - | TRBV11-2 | CASSQVKGDYLHEAFF | TGTGCCAGCAGCCAAGTGAAAGGGGACTATCTCCATGAAGCTTTCTTT
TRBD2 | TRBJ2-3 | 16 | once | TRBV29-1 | CSVEHGLAVFTDTQYF | TGCAGCGTTGAACATGGGCTAGCGGTTTTCACAGATACGCAGTATTTT